Listed below are T cell receptor beta chains from one sample, sequenced in a study of regulatory T cells in long-lasting Graves disease. TCRdb ran MiXCR on the multiplex PCR reads and lists one entry per CDR3 protein. The profile shows 300,000 to 450,000 distinct CDR3 sequences, less than 20% of them singletons. The sample was peripheral blood mononuclear cells (PBMCs), taken at new diagnosis, from a patient treated with antithyroid drugs. The receptor set was obtained from a female donor with Graves disease. The CDR3 runs from the conserved cysteine through the conserved F or W.

>TRBJ1-2|TRBV9
CASSPGTGGLGYTF
>TRBJ1-5|TRBV13
CASSEWGQGDNQPQHF
>TRBJ1-1|TRBV10-3
CATRTGAPEAFF
>TRBJ1-2|TRBV5-5
CASSLALAGERYTF
>TRBJ2-4|TRBV6-1
CATMGVQNIQYF
>TRBJ1-1|TRBV25-1
CASSDRTGGSKTEAFF
>TRBJ1-5|TRBV4-1
CASSQVSGAQPQHF
>TRBJ1-2|TRBV29-1
CSATKDSHQIQRGYTF
>TRBJ2-7|TRBV7-2
CASSLASGRTYEQYF
>TRBJ1-2|TRBV7-9
CASSLVVAANYGYTF
>NA|TRBV7-8
CASSYKPVDSPLHF
>TRBJ1-6|TRBV6-5
CASSSFSLLTLHF
>TRBJ2-1|TRBV6-2/TRBV6-3
CASSPTPGQSYNEQFF
>TRBJ1-1|TRBV12-3/TRBV12-4
CASSFSAGAEAFF
>TRBJ2-5|TRBV7-8
CASSLAPTWETQYF
>TRBJ1-5|TRBV6-1
CASRGGPNQPQHF
>TRBJ2-5|TRBV20-1
CSARVSGSRETQYF
>TRBJ1-4|TRBV7-2
CASSLWAGIANEKLFF
>TRBJ1-2|TRBV5-8
CASSFGNGYTF
>TRBJ1-2|TRBV19
CASTGDSDGYTF
>TRBJ1-2|TRBV9
CASSVGSRNYGYTF
>TRBJ1-6|TRBV6-4
CASGKRAGDSPLHF